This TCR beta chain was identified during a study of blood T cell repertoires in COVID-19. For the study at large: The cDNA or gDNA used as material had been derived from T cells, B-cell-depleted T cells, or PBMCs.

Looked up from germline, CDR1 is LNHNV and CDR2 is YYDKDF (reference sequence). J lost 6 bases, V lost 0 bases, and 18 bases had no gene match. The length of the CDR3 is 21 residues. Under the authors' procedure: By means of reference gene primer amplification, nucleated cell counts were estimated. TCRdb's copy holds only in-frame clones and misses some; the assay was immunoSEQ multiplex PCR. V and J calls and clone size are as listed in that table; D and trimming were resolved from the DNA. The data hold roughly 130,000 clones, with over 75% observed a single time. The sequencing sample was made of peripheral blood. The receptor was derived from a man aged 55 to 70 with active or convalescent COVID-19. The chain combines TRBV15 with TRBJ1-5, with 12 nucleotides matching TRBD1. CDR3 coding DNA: TGTGCCACCAGCAGAGATTTGACGGGGACAGGGGGCTCGGGAGCCGGTCAGCCCCAGCATTTT. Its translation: CATSRDLTGTGGSGAGQPQHF.